This TCR beta chain was captured in a study of response to subunit inactivated influenza vaccine. Whole-study findings and limits: Only a handful of new T cells, the authors suggested, are recruited with each seasonal influenza vaccination.

A few counts support this clonotype. Antigen unknown. Trimming cost V 2 bases and J 3 bases, with 14 bases left between them. The germline V gene encodes CDR1 MGHDK and CDR2 SYGVNS. This CDR3 is built from 17 residues. MiXCR was run by TCRdb on the RT-PCR reads, yielding one entry per CDR3 protein. Found here are over 150,000 distinct CDR3 sequences, roughly 10% of them singletons; the top ten hold over 10%. Material: non-naive T cells sorted from PBMCs, obtained roughly 46 days after vaccination. The chain employs TRBV25-1 and TRBJ1-6; no clear D. This TCR came from a man aged 45-65 years who received an inactivated influenza vaccine. The CDR3 coding sequence is TGTGCCAGCAGTGAAACCGGACGGAGGATCTATAATTCACCCCTCCACTTT. Protein sequence: CASSETGRRIYNSPLHF.